In this sample, the clone carrying this TCR beta chain is medium-sized. The antigen is undetermined. The repertoire was sequenced with immunoSEQ multiplex PCR; TCRdb's copy has only in-frame clones and lacks some. Of about 50,000 clones listed, around 80% are singletons. Trimming removed 7 bases at V and 7 bases at J, with 18 bases between. Per germline, CDR1 SGDLS and CDR2 YYNGEE. This CDR3 has 13 amino acids. This record belongs to a study of lymphopenia after photon versus proton radiotherapy. The study, taken as a whole, reports: Oligoclonal CD8+ Temra expansion after nadir drove photon patients' diversity drop. Authors raise, but do not show, better survival with proton therapy.

This clonotype was sampled from a man aged 50-59 years with gastric cancer. Specimen: peripheral blood, collected from a patient treated with photon-based radiotherapy. The V gene is TRBV9, the J gene TRBJ2-7; D possibly corresponds to TRBD2 (5 bases). CDR3: CASGRQVRGEQYF. The CDR3 nucleotides read TGTGCCAGCGGGCGGCAGGTCCGGGGTGAGCAGTACTTC.